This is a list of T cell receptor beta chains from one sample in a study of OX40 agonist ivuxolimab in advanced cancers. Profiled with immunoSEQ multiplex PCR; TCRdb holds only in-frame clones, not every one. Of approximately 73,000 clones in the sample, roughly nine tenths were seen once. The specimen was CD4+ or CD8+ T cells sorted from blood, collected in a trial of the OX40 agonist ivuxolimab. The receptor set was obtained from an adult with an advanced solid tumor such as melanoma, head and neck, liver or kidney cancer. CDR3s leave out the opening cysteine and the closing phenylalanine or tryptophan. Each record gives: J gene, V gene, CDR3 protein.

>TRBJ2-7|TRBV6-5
ASSEDRYFDQY
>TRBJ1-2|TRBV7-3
ASSLGPGDGYT
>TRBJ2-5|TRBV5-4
ASSPDSMDRETQY
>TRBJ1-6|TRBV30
ACKGEYNSPLH
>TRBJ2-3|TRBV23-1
ASSQSGDTQY
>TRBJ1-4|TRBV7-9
ASSPTATNEKLF
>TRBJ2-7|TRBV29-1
SVATSGSYEQY
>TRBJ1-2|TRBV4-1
ASSPWDSSNYGYT
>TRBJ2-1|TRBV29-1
SVATGQGIEQF
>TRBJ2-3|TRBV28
ASSTRTSGRITDTQY
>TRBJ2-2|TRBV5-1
ASSLDREATGELF
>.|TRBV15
ATLFGIYEQY
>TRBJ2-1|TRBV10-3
AISELAEQF
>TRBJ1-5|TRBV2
ASSDWASNQPQH
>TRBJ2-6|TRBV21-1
ASSPWRAGANVLT
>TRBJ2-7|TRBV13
ASSSPTSGGPYEQY
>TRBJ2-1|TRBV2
ASSDLRLEYNEQF
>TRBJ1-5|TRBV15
ATITWAAQPQH